The present TCR beta chain was sequenced within a study of T cells after yellow fever vaccination. Turning to the study itself: Low-cell-number fractions underwent preparation using SMART-Seq v4 Ultra Low Input. The study's findings and limits: The appearance of a small share of clonotypes in both CD4 and CD8 compartments was observed. Reappearance after the booster was seen for most primary-vaccination clones, at more than 95% CD4 and 75% to 90% CD8.

CDR1 is SGHDN, CDR2 FVKESK, per germline. V was shortened by 1 base and J by 6 bases, with 6 bases between the two germline ends. This CDR3 has 13 residues. Template switching by 5'RACE produced TCR cDNA, adding a universal primer site and UMIs. Using its own MiXCR run on the 5' RACE reads, TCRdb lists one record per CDR3 protein. The sample holds a few hundred thousand distinct CDR3 sequences, around a sixth seen once. With regard to this clonotype: Antigen: not known.

This TCR was sampled from a man aged 18 to 35 who received the YFV17D yellow fever vaccine. The V call is TRBV14, the J call TRBJ2-2; no definite D call. The sequenced sample was PBMCs, obtained 4 to 5 days after the first yellow fever vaccination. As DNA, the CDR3 is TGTGCCAGCAGCCAAGTTAGGGCCGGGGAGCTGTTTTTT. Amino acid sequence: CASSQVRAGELFF.